The 17 T cell receptor beta chains given below trace back to one sample, sequenced in a study of T-cell reconstitution after alpha-beta-depleted transplantation in children. Unique molecular identifiers tagged the TCRbeta library. TCRdb re-analysed the PCR reads in MiXCR, keeping a single row per CDR3 protein. The sample holds roughly 670,000 distinct CDR3 sequences, under 15% seen once. The sequences come from PBMCs, collected before TCRalphabeta/CD19-depleted stem cell transplant. All receptors derive from a girl aged 2 to 9 with congenital amegakaryocytic thrombocytopenia, due to receive a stem cell transplant.

The chain couples TRBV2 to TRBJ2-3, with 9 nucleotides matching TRBD2. The J segment lost 5 bases and the V segment lost 6 bases, leaving 6 bases of the junction unmatched. Germline V gene lookup returns CDR1 SNHLY and CDR2 FYNNEI. The CDR3 extends over 14 amino acids. CDR3 nucleotides: TGTGCCAGCAGGATAGCGGGAGCGGGAGATACGCAGTATTTT. Encoded protein: CASRIAGAGDTQYF.

This clonotype was found many times. V is TRBV5-1 and J is TRBJ1-4, with 8 positions matching TRBD1. The CDR3 has 15 residues. Germline V gene lookup returns CDR1 SGHRS and CDR2 YFSETQ. With 3 bases clipped from V and 10 bases from J, the junction kept 11 bases outside the gene matches. The DNA for the CDR3 is TGCGCCAGCAGCTCCTGGACAGGGCCCGCGGGAAAACTGTTTTTT. This sequence encodes CASSSWTGPAGKLFF.

This clonotype was found a few times. The rearrangement uses TRBV20-1 and TRBJ2-6; possibly TRBD1 for D (5 bases). The length of the CDR3 is 14 residues. V lost 6 bases to trimming and J lost 2 bases, with 11 bases between them. From germline, CDR1 is DFQATT and CDR2 SNEGSKA (reference sequence). The CDR3 region has the DNA TGCAGTGCGAACCAGGGCGCTGGGGCCAACGTCCTGACTTTC. This sequence encodes CSANQGAGANVLTF.

V usage is TRBV15 and J usage is TRBJ1-5, with D perhaps matching TRBD1 (5 bases). The V end lost 0 bases, the J end lost 3 bases, and 12 bases lay between the germline ends. Germline-derived CDR1 and CDR2 are LNHNV and YYDKDF (reference sequence). This CDR3 contains 16 residues. The CDR3 sequence: CATSRDQQGPNQPQHF. The CDR3 nucleotides read TGTGCCACCAGCAGAGATCAGCAGGGCCCCAATCAGCCCCAGCATTTT.

In regard to this clonotype: At one end, the junction sequence differs from germline, possibly due to a read error. The DNA of the CDR3 is TGCGCCATCAGCTTGGGGATGACTTTGAGCAGTGGGCAGTTCTTC. It encodes CAISLGMTLSSGQFF. This chain links TRBV5-1 with TRBJ2-1, with D unresolved. Germline lookup yields CDR1 SGHRS and CDR2 YFSETQ. This CDR3 has 15 amino acids.

Only a few counts were recorded for this clonotype. The chain employs TRBV11-2 and TRBJ2-1; D gene uncertain. This CDR3 has 14 residues. Trimming stripped 4 bases from V and 7 bases from J, with 14 bases between. Looked up from germline, CDR1 is SGHAT and CDR2 is FQNNGV. CDR3 protein: CASSSPTSVNEQFF. DNA of the CDR3: TGTGCCAGCAGCTCACCGACGTCAGTGAATGAGCAGTTCTTC.

The table lists this clonotype with a few counts. The chain joins TRBV7-3 to TRBJ2-1, with D tentatively TRBD1 (6 bases). This CDR3 has 15 residues. Trimming took 6 bases from V and 3 from J, leaving 15 bases between them. Germline CDR1 is SGHTA and CDR2 is FQGTGA. CDR3 nucleotides: TGTGCCAGCAGGATGACAGGAGGACGCTACAATGAGCAGTTCTTC. As protein: CASRMTGGRYNEQFF.

This clonotype was observed a handful of times. This chain uses TRBV5-1 with TRBJ1-2; 7 bases are a match to TRBD1. The CDR3 is made up of 15 amino acids. Germline-derived CDR1 and CDR2 are SGHRS and YFSETQ. V was pared by 5 bases and J by 3 bases, with 10 bases of the junction left unmatched. The CDR3 is CASRDPTGSYYGYTF. The DNA of the CDR3 is TGCGCCAGCAGAGATCCGACAGGGAGCTACTATGGCTACACCTTC.

This clonotype was observed many times. The V and J genes are TRBV12-3 or TRBV12-4 and TRBJ2-2; D is perhaps TRBD1 (5 bases). The ends were cut back, 2 bases at V and 1 base at J, with 5 bases in the middle. The CDR3 extends over 14 amino acids. DNA of the CDR3: TGTGCCAGCAGTTTACAGGGGAACACCGGGGAGCTGTTTTTT. Protein product: CASSLQGNTGELFF.

This chain uses TRBV7-3 with TRBJ2-7; TRBD2 is a possible D gene (6 bases). CDR1 and CDR2 from the germline V gene are SGHTA and FQGTGA. The V end was cut by 2 bases, the J end by 1 base, with 12 bases between. This CDR3 has 15 residues. DNA for the CDR3: TGTGCCAGCAGCTTATTCGGGGGAGAGTCCTACGAGCAGTACTTC. Its translation is CASSLFGGESYEQYF.

This CDR3 is CASSYPTSEYQETQYF. In DNA form, the CDR3 reads TGTGCCAGCAGTTACCCGACTAGCGAGTACCAAGAGACCCAGTACTTC. This sequence joins TRBV6-2 or TRBV6-3 and TRBJ2-5; TRBD2 matches at 8 bases. V dropped 2 bases and J dropped 0; count of bases not matched to a gene: 5. The CDR3 is 16 amino acids. In germline, CDR1 is MNHEY, CDR2 SVGEGT.

This chain joins TRBV27 and TRBJ2-6, with 8 bases lining up with TRBD1. This CDR3 is 16 amino acids long. Germline V gene lookup returns CDR1 MNHEY and CDR2 SMNVEV (reference sequence). V trimming: 4 bases; J trimming: 0 bases; junction bases outside the gene matches: 2. The DNA for the CDR3 is TGTGCCAGCAGTTGGACAGGGATCTCTGGGGCCAACGTCCTGACTTTC. It yields the protein CASSWTGISGANVLTF.

This clonotype was seen at least ten times. The rearrangement uses TRBV6-1 and TRBJ1-1; no reliable D call. V was clipped by 4 bases and J by 3 bases, with 9 bases between them. Germline CDR1 and CDR2: MNHNS and SASEGT. The CDR3 has 13 residues. Written as DNA, the CDR3 is TGTGCCAGCAGTGGGGTATGGGACACTGAAGCTTTCTTT. Protein: CASSGVWDTEAFF.

V usage is TRBV5-1 and J usage is TRBJ2-7; 7 nucleotides align to TRBD1. The CDR3 length is 15 residues. V was pared by 4 bases and J by 0 bases, with 7 bases of the junction left unmatched. The V gene's germline CDR1 is SGHRS and CDR2 YFSETQ. CDR3 amino acids: CASSRDRANSYEQYF. In DNA, the CDR3 is TGCGCCAGCAGCCGAGACAGGGCCAACTCCTACGAGCAGTACTTC. Looking up the rest from reference TRBV5-1 and TRBJ2-7 gives the full variable domain: KAGVTQTPRYLIKTRGQQVTLSCSPISGHRSVSWYQQTPGQGLQFLFEYFSETQRNKGNFPGRFSGRQFSNSRSEMNVSTLELGDSALYLCASSRDRANSYEQYFGPGTRLTVT.

This clonotype was recorded at least ten times. The chain carries TRBV5-1 and TRBJ1-1, with D uncertain. Per germline, CDR1 SGHRS and CDR2 YFSETQ. This CDR3 has 15 residues. The V end lost 4 bases, the J end lost 5 bases, and 18 bases lay between the germline ends. The CDR3 DNA reads TGCGCCAGCAGCCCTGGGCGACGGGGAGGTACTGAAGCTTTCTTT. It yields the protein CASSPGRRGGTEAFF.

This clonotype was found many times. The rearrangement links TRBV10-3 to TRBJ2-1; D ambiguous. Per germline, CDR1 ENHRY and CDR2 SYGVKD. V lost 7 bases to trimming and J lost 8 bases, with 15 bases between them. This CDR3 contains 13 residues. The CDR3 DNA sequence: TGTGCCATCAACCTCCGGGCTGGGGATGAGCAGTTCTTC. Its translation: CAINLRAGDEQFF.

This clonotype was detected only a few times. CDR3 residues: CASSQGSSSYNEQFF. The CDR3 DNA sequence: TGTGCCAGCAGCCAGGGGTCAAGCTCCTACAATGAGCAGTTCTTC. V usage is TRBV4-2 and J usage is TRBJ2-1; D remains unclear. Deletions cut 3 bases from V and 0 bases from J, with 9 bases between. CDR1 and CDR2 from the germline V gene are LGHNA and YNFKEQ. The CDR3 sequence is 15 residues long.